This is a list of T cell receptor beta chains from one sample in a study of CD8 T cells in ankylosing spondylitis. Each CDR3 protein gets one entry after TCRdb re-called the 5' RACE reads with MiXCR. The table includes around 770,000 distinct CDR3 sequences, around 11% detected once. The sequencing input was blood, either unsorted or a sorted T cell fraction (not recorded which). Every receptor here comes from a male donor with ankylosing spondylitis. The CDR3 runs from the conserved cysteine through the conserved F or W. The D gene is left open where the match is weak. The size of a clone is reported for some rows only, either as once, few or many, or as a class for expanded clones.

length,D,J,size,V,DNA,CDR3
14,-,TRBJ2-5,many,TRBV5-1,TGCGCCAGCAGCAGGGGGGTAGGGGAAGAGACCCAGTACTTC,CASSRGVGEETQYF
14,-,TRBJ2-3,-,TRBV6-2/TRBV6-3,TGTGCCAGCAGCCCCCTATTCAACACAGATACGCAGTATTTT,CASSPLFNTDTQYF
15,TRBD1,TRBJ2-7,few,TRBV6-1,TGTGCCAGCAGTGGGCCGGGACAGGGGGCGGGCGAGCAGTACTTC,CASSGPGQGAGEQYF
12,-,TRBJ2-7,many,TRBV12-3/TRBV12-4,TGTGCCAGCAGACGACACCTCAGCGAGCAGTACTTC,CASRRHLSEQYF
13,TRBD1,TRBJ1-2,-,TRBV29-1,TGCAGCGCCCTAAGACAGGGCGGCTATGGCTACACCTTC,CSALRQGGYGYTF
12,-,TRBJ1-2,few,TRBV20-1,TGCAGTGCTCCTGGAGGGATCCGGGGCTACACCTTC,CSAPGGIRGYTF
14,-,TRBJ2-5,-,TRBV28,TGTGCCAGCAGACCGACAGGAGTAGGAGAGACCCAGTACTTC,CASRPTGVGETQYF
15,TRBD2,TRBJ2-1,many,TRBV27,TGTGCCAGCAGTACCCGTAGCGGGGGATACAATGAGCAGTTCTTC,CASSTRSGGYNEQFF
13,-,TRBJ2-7,few,TRBV20-1,TGCAGTGCCTCACCCGGGAGTTTCTACGAGCAGTACTTC,CSASPGSFYEQYF
16,TRBD1,TRBJ2-3,many,TRBV6-1,TGTGCCAGCAGCCCGGGGTTGGGACAGGGGATAGATACGCAGTATTTT,CASSPGLGQGIDTQYF
13,-,TRBJ2-5,few,TRBV27,TGTGCCAGCAGTTTATCAAAAGGGGAGACCCAGTACTTC,CASSLSKGETQYF
18,TRBD2,TRBJ2-2,few,TRBV15,TGTGCCACCAGCAGAGATGGGCCTAGCGGTGTGAACACCGGGGAGCTGTTTTTT,CATSRDGPSGVNTGELFF
15,-,TRBJ2-7,many,TRBV6-1,TGTGCCAGCAGCCTTACAGTTCGCACTACCTACGAGCAGTACTTC,CASSLTVRTTYEQYF
13,-,TRBJ2-1,-,TRBV20-1,TGCAGTGCAGGGGCGCCGTCCTACAATGAGCAGTTCTTC,CSAGAPSYNEQFF
15,-,TRBJ1-1,-,TRBV25-1,TGTGCCAGCAGGGCTATAGGAGGGTTGAACACTGAAGCTTTCTTT,CASRAIGGLNTEAFF
19,TRBD1,TRBJ1-5,-,TRBV27,TGTGCCAGCAGTTTAAGCGGGAACAGGGGGTATCTTAGCAATCAGCCCCAGCATTTT,CASSLSGNRGYLSNQPQHF
14,-,TRBJ1-5,many,TRBV12-3/TRBV12-4,TGTGCCAGCAGTTTAGGACAGGTAAATCAGCCCCAGCATTTT,CASSLGQVNQPQHF
13,-,TRBJ2-5,-,TRBV20-1,TGCAGTGCTAGAAGGGGCAGCCAAGAGACCCAGTACTTC,CSARRGSQETQYF